This T cell receptor beta chain derives from a study of blood T cell repertoires in COVID-19. For the study at large: T cells, B-cell-depleted T cells, or PBMCs supplied cDNA or gDNA.

Trimming at V came to 4 bases and at J to 0 bases, leaving 8 bases not matched to a gene. CDR1 and CDR2 (germline): LGHDT, YNNKEL (reference sequence). The CDR3 is 16 residues long. Per the original data handling: Scientists estimated how many nucleated cells there were by amplifying reference gene primers. Assay: immunoSEQ multiplex PCR; the TCRdb copy retains only in-frame clones and omits some. V, J and clone size were drawn from that table, and D and trimming were deduced from the DNA. The sample shows fewer than 120,000 clones, about 85% of them seen only once. The clonotype comes from a human donor in a cohort sampled during active COVID-19. The sequenced sample consisted of peripheral blood. The rearrangement joins TRBV3-1 (or the pseudogene TRBV3-2) to TRBJ2-7, with TRBD2 identical over 8 bases. The CDR3 reads CASSLAVAGPSYEQYF. The CDR3 DNA reads TGTGCCAGCAGCCTCGCCGTAGCGGGGCCCTCCTACGAGCAGTACTTC.